The subject of this entry is one T cell receptor (beta chain). Per germline, CDR1 SGHNT and CDR2 YYREEE (reference sequence). V was trimmed by 3 bases and J by 2 bases, leaving 17 bases between them. CDR3 size: 16 residues. This sample stems from a study of T cell changes during pregnancy in multiple sclerosis. The protocol was immunoSEQ multiplex PCR, while the TCRdb copy is restricted to in-frame clones and leaves out a portion. The table shows around 60,000 clones, with 88% occurring only once. The sequencing used peripheral blood, collected in the first trimester of pregnancy. The chain combines TRBV5-4 with TRBJ1-2; weak D call: TRBD1 (5 bases). This clonotype was obtained from a female donor with multiple sclerosis, enrolled in a pregnancy study. CDR3 DNA: TGTGCCAGCAGCTCCACAGGACCCCAGAGAAACTATGGCTACACCTTC. It codes for CASSSTGPQRNYGYTF.